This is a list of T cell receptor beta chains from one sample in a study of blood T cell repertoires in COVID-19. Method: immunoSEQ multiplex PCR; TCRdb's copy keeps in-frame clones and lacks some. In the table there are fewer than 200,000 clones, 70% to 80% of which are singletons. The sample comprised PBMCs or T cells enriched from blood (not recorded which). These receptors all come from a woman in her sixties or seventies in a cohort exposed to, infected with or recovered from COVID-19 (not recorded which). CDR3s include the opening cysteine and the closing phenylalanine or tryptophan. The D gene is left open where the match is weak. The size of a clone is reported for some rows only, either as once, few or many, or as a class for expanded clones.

TGTGCCAGCAGTGAAGGGCTAGCGGGAGTGTTCGGGGAGCTGTTTTTT	CASSEGLAGVFGELFF	TRBV6-1	few	TRBJ2-2	TRBD2
TGTGCCAGCAGTTTAACAGTTTACGAGCAGTACTTC	CASSLTVYEQYF	TRBV28	.	TRBJ2-7	.
TGTGCCAGCTCACCCCAACCGGGACAGGAGAACACTGAAGCTTTCTTT	CASSPQPGQENTEAFF	TRBV18	once	TRBJ1-1	TRBD1
TGTGCCAGCAGCTTTACACAGAACACTGAAGCTTTCTTT	CASSFTQNTEAFF	TRBV7-8	.	TRBJ1-1	.
TGTGCCAGCAGCAAAGAATTCGGACAGGGCGACACTGAAGCTTTCTTT	CASSKEFGQGDTEAFF	TRBV21-1	few	TRBJ1-1	.
TGTGCCAGCAGTTACCCTAAGCGGGGCAGAGCTAACTATGGCTACACCTTC	CASSYPKRGRANYGYTF	TRBV6-2/TRBV6-3	.	TRBJ1-2	.
TGTGCCAGCAGCCGCTCCGGGACAGGGGTCTACGAGCAGTACTTC	CASSRSGTGVYEQYF	TRBV28	.	TRBJ2-7	TRBD1
TGTGCCAGCAGTTCGGGACATTGGCAGTACTTC	CASSSGHWQYF	TRBV6-5	few	TRBJ2-7	.
TGTGCCAGCAGTTATGGGCGATCGGACATCTCCCACTTT	CASSYGRSDISHF	TRBV28	once	TRBJ1-6	.
TGTGCCAGCAGCCAATTACCGGGGGGCTCCTATAATTCACCCCTCCACTTT	CASSQLPGGSYNSPLHF	TRBV3-1/TRBV3-2	few	TRBJ1-6	.
TGTGCCAGCAGTTACTTATCCAGGATAGGTGACACAGATACGCAGTATTTT	CASSYLSRIGDTDTQYF	TRBV6-2/TRBV6-3	.	TRBJ2-3	.
TGTGCCAGCAGTTTCAACGGGGACTATGGCTACACCTTC	CASSFNGDYGYTF	TRBV27	.	TRBJ1-2	.
TGTGCCAGCAGCCAACAGGGGACAGCGAACACTGAAGCTTTCTTT	CASSQQGTANTEAFF	TRBV7-9	.	TRBJ1-1	TRBD1
TGCGCCAGCAGCTCCGGGACAGCCACAGATACGCAGTATTTT	CASSSGTATDTQYF	TRBV5-1	few	TRBJ2-3	TRBD1
TGCAGTGCTAGTAATACCTGGGACTCTAGGCCCTACGAGCAGTACTTC	CSASNTWDSRPYEQYF	TRBV20-1	few	TRBJ2-7	.
TGTGCCAGCAGCTTGCTACAGGCGAACACTGAAGCTTTCTTT	CASSLLQANTEAFF	TRBV5-5	.	TRBJ1-1	.
TGTGCCAGCAGTGAATGGGGTAGCGGGAGTGATGAGCAGTTCTTC	CASSEWGSGSDEQFF	TRBV6-1	.	TRBJ2-1	TRBD2
TGCGCCAGCAGCTTGGCTAGCGGGAGCGTAGGAGAGACCCAGTACTTC	CASSLASGSVGETQYF	TRBV5-1	once	TRBJ2-5	TRBD2
TGTGCCAGCAGTTACCGGGAAGTTGGCGAGCAGTACTTC	CASSYREVGEQYF	TRBV6-2/TRBV6-3	.	TRBJ2-7	.
TGTGCCAGCAGCTTAGGGGGGTCAGGGGGCTCCTACGAGCAGTACTTC	CASSLGGSGGSYEQYF	TRBV11-3	.	TRBJ2-7	TRBD1
TGTGCCAGTAGCAACCGGGACTACGAGCAGTACTTC	CASSNRDYEQYF	TRBV19	.	TRBJ2-7	.
TGTGCCAGCAAGGGGGTGAATAATTCACCCCTCCACTTT	CASKGVNNSPLHF	TRBV25-1	.	TRBJ1-6	.
TGTGCCAGCAGGCAAACAGGTCAGGGGTATGGCTACACCTTC	CASRQTGQGYGYTF	TRBV3-1/TRBV3-2	few	TRBJ1-2	.
TGTGCCACCAGCAGAGGACTAGCGGGACTCTACAATGAGCAGTTCTTC	CATSRGLAGLYNEQFF	TRBV15	.	TRBJ2-1	TRBD2
TGTGCCAGCAGCGACACTAGCGCGAGTAACTACAATGAGCAGTTCTTC	CASSDTSASNYNEQFF	TRBV6-2/TRBV6-3	once	TRBJ2-1	TRBD2
TGTGCCAGCAGCCCCCATGGTAGCAACTATGGCTACACCTTC	CASSPHGSNYGYTF	TRBV11-2	.	TRBJ1-2	.
TGTGCCAGCAGCCAAGATCAAAGCAATCAGCCCCAGCATTTT	CASSQDQSNQPQHF	TRBV3-1/TRBV3-2	.	TRBJ1-5	.
TGTGCCAGCAGTTACTCGGGGCGTCACTACGAGCAGTACTTC	CASSYSGRHYEQYF	TRBV6-5	once	TRBJ2-7	.
TGTGCCAGCAGTTTTTTCGGGGGAACCTACAATGAGCAGTTCTTC	CASSFFGGTYNEQFF	TRBV28	.	TRBJ2-1	.
TGTGCCAGCGGTTATTACTACGAGCAGTACTTC	CASGYYYEQYF	TRBV6-2/TRBV6-3	.	TRBJ2-7	.
TGTGCCAGCAGCCCGGTCGGACAGGGGAAGCGGTACGAGCAGTACTTC	CASSPVGQGKRYEQYF	TRBV7-9	few	TRBJ2-7	TRBD1
TGTGCCAGCAGCGAGAACAGGGAAGGCTCGGGCTACACCTTC	CASSENREGSGYTF	TRBV9	.	TRBJ1-2	.
TGTGCCAGCAGCTTTACAGGGGGTAGCAAAGCTTTCTTT	CASSFTGGSKAFF	TRBV5-4	.	TRBJ1-1	TRBD1